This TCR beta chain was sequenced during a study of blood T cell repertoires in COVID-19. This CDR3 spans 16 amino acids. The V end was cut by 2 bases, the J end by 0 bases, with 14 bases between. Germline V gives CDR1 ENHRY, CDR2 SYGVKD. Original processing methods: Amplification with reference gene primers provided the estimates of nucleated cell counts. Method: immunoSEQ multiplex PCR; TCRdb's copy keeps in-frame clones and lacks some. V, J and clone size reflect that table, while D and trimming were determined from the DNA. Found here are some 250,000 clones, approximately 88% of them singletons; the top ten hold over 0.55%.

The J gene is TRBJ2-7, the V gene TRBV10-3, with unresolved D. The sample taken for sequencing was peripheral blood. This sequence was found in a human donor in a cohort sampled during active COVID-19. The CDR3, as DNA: TGTGCCATCAGTGAGACTCGTCGATCGAGCTCCTACGAGCAGTACTTC. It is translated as CAISETRRSSSYEQYF.